The 26 T cell receptor beta chains below were found in one sample sequenced in a study of T cells in Graves' hyperthyroidism and ophthalmopathy. What was amplified from RNA transcripts were TCR beta CDR3 regions. HTBI primers drove first-round RT-PCR of the TCR CDR3. TCRdb re-called the multiplex PCR reads through MiXCR, storing one row per CDR3 protein. The sample contains more than 550,000 distinct CDR3 sequences, about 45% of which appear only once. The sequenced sample consisted of peripheral blood or thyroid tissue (not recorded which). These receptors were collected from an adult man with Graves' disease, either hyperthyroidism or ophthalmopathy (not recorded which).

This clonotype was observed many times. This chain uses TRBV29-1 with TRBJ2-1; no definite D call. Germline V CDR1 and CDR2: SQVTM, ANQGSEA. The CDR3 extends over 8 amino acids. CDR3 nucleotide sequence: TGCAGTTCGGATGAGCAGTTCTTC. This encodes CSSDEQFF.

This clonotype was found many times. This chain connects TRBV7-9 to TRBJ2-6, with D perhaps given as TRBD1 or TRBD2 (6 bases each). V gave up 5 bases and J gave up 2 bases, with 16 bases separating them. CDR3 length: 17 residues. Germline assignment: CDR1 SEHNR and CDR2 FQNEAQ (reference sequence). The CDR3 loop is CASSRTTGRTGANVLTF. The CDR3 DNA reads TGTGCCAGCAGCAGGACTACAGGGCGGACTGGGGCCAACGTCCTGACTTTC. The complete variable domain, with remaining parts taken from reference TRBV7-9 and TRBJ2-6, reads DTGVSQNPRHKITKRGQNVTFRCDPISEHNRLYWYRQTLGQGPEFLTYFQNEAQLEKSRLLSDRFSAERPKGSFSTLEIQRTEQGDSAMYLCASSRTTGRTGANVLTFGAGSRLTVL.

V gene TRBV2 combines with J gene TRBJ2-2, with 8 bases aligning to TRBD1. The V and J ends lost 10 bases and 7 bases, in that order; junction bases with no gene match: 8. This CDR3 contains 13 residues. In germline, CDR1 is SNHLY, CDR2 FYNNEI. The CDR3 DNA sequence: TGTGCCACCAGCAGAGACAGGGGCGGGGAGCTGTTTTTT. It encodes CATSRDRGGELFF.

Comment on this clonotype: An end of the junction differs from the germline gene, which may be a read error. This sequence joins TRBV7-3 and TRBJ2-5, with no clear D. CDR1 and CDR2 (germline): SGHTA, FQGTGA. This CDR3 comprises 16 residues. The CDR3 reads CASSLTPNDGLETQYF. The CDR3 nucleotides are TGTGCCAGCAGCCTAACCCCCAACGACGGCCTGGAGACCCAGTACTTC. The full variable domain, its missing parts supplied by reference TRBV7-3 and TRBJ2-5, is GAGVSQTPSNKVTEKGKYVELRCDPISGHTALYWYRQSLGQGPEFLIYFQGTGAADDSGLPNDRFFAVRPEGSVSTLKIQRTERGDSAVYLCASSLTPNDGLETQYFGPGTRLLVL.

This clonotype was found a few times. The V call is TRBV5-1, the J call TRBJ2-5, with 7 bases that match TRBD1. The CDR3 totals 16 residues. The V segment lost 0 bases and the J segment 0 bases; nucleotides outside the gene matches: 5. CDR1 is SGHRS, CDR2 YFSETQ, per germline. As DNA, the CDR3 is TGCGCCAGCAGCTTGGGGGACAGCCCGTACCAAGAGACCCAGTACTTC. It codes for CASSLGDSPYQETQYF.

Points on this clonotype: Germline and junction disagree at one end, which may indicate a read error. The chain's CDR3 is CASSSRRTLIEKLLF. The CDR3 coding sequence is TGTGCCAGCAGCTCACGAAGGACCCTTATTGAAAAACTGCTTTTT. The rearrangement links TRBV7-2 to TRBJ1-4; no reliable D call. The germline gives CDR1 SGHTA, CDR2 FQGNSA. The CDR3 covers 15 residues.

This clonotype has at least ten counts. The chain combines TRBV24-1 with TRBJ1-6; no definite D call. This CDR3 has 15 residues. The germline CDR1 and CDR2 sequences are KGHDR and SFDVKD. V shed 9 bases and J shed 5 bases, with 16 bases lying between them. The CDR3 sequence is CATSGGPGDNSPLHF. In nucleotides, the CDR3 is TGTGCCACCTCCGGCGGACCCGGCGATAATTCACCCCTCCACTTT.

This clonotype was observed a handful of times. Sequence at one end of the junction differs from germline and may be a read error. The chain has TRBV10-3 and TRBJ1-1; possible D gene TRBD1, 5 bases. CDR1 and CDR2 from the germline V gene are ENHRY and SYGVKD. This CDR3 is built from 14 residues. CDR3 sequence reads: CASSYSIGGTEAFF. The CDR3 DNA is TGTGCCAGCAGTTACTCTATTGGGGGCACTGAAGCTTTCTTT.

There are a few counts of this clonotype. The chain joins TRBV5-1 to TRBJ2-7; 9 nucleotides line up with TRBD1. J was trimmed by 7 bases and V by 0 bases; bases with no gene match: 8. Germline V gene sequence: CDR1 SGHRS, CDR2 YFSETQ. The CDR3 has 15 residues. CDR3 DNA: TGCGCCAGCAGCTTGGGGACAGGGGCGGTCGGGGAGCAGTACTTC. This translates into CASSLGTGAVGEQYF.

J is TRBJ1-1 and V is TRBV29-1, with a tentative D call TRBD1 (5 bases). The length of the CDR3 is 12 residues. Germline values: CDR1 SQVTM, CDR2 ANQGSEA. CDR3: CSSGQLNTEAFF. CDR3 nucleotide sequence: TGCAGTTCCGGACAATTGAACACTGAAGCTTTCTTT.

This clonotype has more than one count but fewer than ten. V is TRBV20-1 and J is TRBJ1-5, with TRBD1 matching over 7 bases. V shed 4 bases, J shed 6 bases, and the junction held 3 bases outside the gene matches. Germline values: CDR1 DFQATT, CDR2 SNEGSKA (reference sequence). This CDR3 region has 12 residues. The CDR3 DNA reads as TGCAGTGCTAAACAGGGGCTTCAGCCCCAGCATTTT. Protein: CSAKQGLQPQHF.

Many counts were recorded for this clonotype. This chain uses TRBV7-9 with TRBJ1-4, with no clear D. Per the germline V gene, CDR1 is SEHNR and CDR2 is FQNEAQ (reference sequence). CDR3 length: 13 residues. Trimming removed 3 bases from V and 8 bases from J, with 10 bases in between. Here the CDR3 DNA reads TGTGCCAGCAGCTTGGCCAGGACCGAAAAACTGTTTTTT. This codes for CASSLARTEKLFF.

The rearrangement joins TRBV7-2 to TRBJ2-7, with 10 bases fitting TRBD2. Germline CDR1 reads SGHTA; CDR2 reads FQGNSA. CDR3 length: 15 residues. With V trimmed by 5 bases and J by 4 bases, 8 bases remained unmatched. The CDR3 DNA reads as TGTGCCAGCAGCGCCCAACTAGCGGGAACATACGAGCAGTACTTC. The encoded protein is CASSAQLAGTYEQYF.

The chain employs TRBV5-2 and TRBJ2-7. TRBV5-2 is a pseudogene locus. The CDR3 covers 10 residues. The CDR3 spells CASKGGIMLF. CDR3 nucleotides: TGTGCCAGCAAGGGTGGGATAATGTTATTC.

The sample holds many counts of this clonotype. The genes are TRBV10-3 and TRBJ1-2; 8 nucleotides line up with TRBD1. Germline CDR1 reads ENHRY; CDR2 reads SYGVKD. V lost 4 bases, J lost 3 bases, and 1 base stayed unmatched. The length of the CDR3 is 13 residues. The chain's CDR3 is CAISGQGHYGYTF. CDR3 coding DNA: TGTGCCATCAGTGGACAGGGGCACTATGGCTACACCTTC.

The chain combines TRBV25-1 with TRBJ2-5, with D possibly being TRBD1 (8 bases). The CDR3 extends over 15 amino acids. Trimming removed 4 bases at V and 5 bases at J, with 17 bases between. CDR1 MGHDK and CDR2 SYGVNS come from the germline V gene. The CDR3 DNA sequence: TGTGCCAGCAGTGCCTATACAGGGGGGGCGGAGACCCAGTACTTC. It is translated as CASSAYTGGAETQYF. The variable domain in full, with the rest retrieved from reference TRBV25-1 and TRBJ2-5, is EADIYQTPRYLVIGTGKKITLECSQTMGHDKMYWYQQDPGMELHLIHYSYGVNSTEKGDLSSESTVSRIRTEHFPLTLESARPSHTSQYLCASSAYTGGAETQYFGPGTRLLVL.

This clonotype has at least ten counts. A read error may account for a junction end that differs from germline. V and J are TRBV7-2 and TRBJ1-3, with a weak D call TRBD1 (6 bases). Germline V gives CDR1 SGHTA, CDR2 FQGNSA. The CDR3 length is 16 residues. CDR3 sequence: CASSPNGGHAGNTIYF. The CDR3 nucleotides read TGTGCCAGCAGCCCAAATGGGGGACACGCTGGGAACACCATATATTTT.

This clonotype has more than one count but fewer than ten. The chain links TRBV12-3 or TRBV12-4 to TRBJ1-1; D is perhaps TRBD1 (6 bases). Trimming stripped 6 bases from V and 1 base from J, with 12 bases between. This CDR3 has 14 amino acids. CDR3 residues: CASRIRGQNTEAFF. CDR3 sequence (DNA): TGTGCCAGCAGAATCAGGGGACAGAACACTGAAGCTTTCTTT.

At least ten counts were recorded for this clonotype. J is TRBJ1-2 and V is TRBV12-3 or TRBV12-4, with 8 bases aligning to TRBD1. There are 14 residues in the CDR3. Trimming at V came to 6 bases and at J to 5 bases, leaving 8 bases not matched to a gene. The CDR3 reads CASRDGTGEYGYTF. DNA for the CDR3: TGTGCCAGCAGAGACGGGACAGGCGAGTATGGCTACACCTTC.

This clonotype was detected only a few times. The J gene is TRBJ1-5, the V gene TRBV20-1; D unresolved. CDR3 length: 14 amino acids. CDR1 and CDR2 from the germline V gene are DFQATT and SNEGSKA (reference sequence). Trimming pared 1 base from V and 3 bases from J, leaving 10 bases between. CDR3: CSARGTTTNQPQHF. In DNA form, the CDR3 reads TGCAGTGCTAGAGGCACAACGACCAATCAGCCCCAGCATTTT.

On this clonotype itself: A read error may account for a junction end that differs from germline. V and J are TRBV10-3 and TRBJ1-5, with TRBD1 matching 9 bases. Germline V lookup: CDR1 ENHRY, CDR2 SYGVKD. CDR3 length: 16 amino acids. The CDR3 region is CASSGRTGTGNQPQHF. As DNA, the CDR3 is TGTGCCAGCAGTGGTCGAACCGGGACAGGGAATCAGCCCCAGCATTTT.

The chain employs TRBV15 and TRBJ2-3, with 8 bases lining up with TRBD1. Trimming at V came to 3 bases and at J to 8 bases, leaving 10 bases not matched to a gene. Germline lookup yields CDR1 LNHNV and CDR2 YYDKDF (reference sequence). CDR3 length equals 15 residues. The CDR3, as DNA: TGTGCCACCAGCAGGGGAGGACAGGGCCCGGGTACGCAGTATTTT. Translation gives CATSRGGQGPGTQYF.

This clonotype was seen just once. The missing conserved phenylalanine or tryptophan at the end of this CDR3 makes a read error likely. This chain joins TRBV7-9 and TRBJ1-2, with TRBD1 matching 7 bases. With 6 bases clipped from V and 6 bases from J, the junction kept 16 bases outside the gene matches. CDR1 and CDR2 from the germline V gene are SEHNR and FQNEAQ (reference sequence). The CDR3 sequence is 16 residues long. In nucleotides, the CDR3 is TGTGCCAGCAGAGTCTACTCCCGGGGGAGGGGGCATGGCTACACCTAC. Its translation is CASRVYSRGRGHGYTY.

Details on this clonotype: Given a much more abundant clone one base away, this may be a read error. The V call is TRBV10-3, the J call TRBJ1-1; maybe TRBD1 (5 bases). The CDR3 runs to 10 residues. Trimming removed 6 bases at V and 6 bases at J, with 5 bases between. Germline V gene data show CDR1 as ENHRY and CDR2 as SYGVKD. The CDR3 is CAISRAEAFF. In DNA, the CDR3 is TGTGCCATCAGCAGGGCTGAAGCTTTCTTT.

The chain combines TRBV25-1 with TRBJ1-1; TRBD1 matches 7 bases. The CDR3 is 13 residues long. CDR1 is MGHDK and CDR2 is SYGVNS in the germline V gene. The chain's CDR3 is CARKGAVNTEAFF. In DNA form, the CDR3 reads TGTGCTAGAAAGGGGGCAGTGAACACTGAAGCTTTCTTT.

V usage is TRBV11-1 and J usage is TRBJ1-6; 7 bases are a match to TRBD1. The CDR3 length is 17 residues. Germline V gene data show CDR1 as SGHAT and CDR2 as FQDESV (reference sequence). J was trimmed by 10 bases and V by 4 bases; bases with no gene match: 16. CDR3 in amino acids: CASSSHDLQGRDSPLHF. In DNA form, the CDR3 reads TGTGCCAGCAGCTCGCACGACCTACAGGGGAGGGACTCACCCCTCCACTTT. The full variable domain, with the rest looked up from reference TRBV11-1 and TRBJ1-6, is EAEVAQSPRYKITEKSQAVAFWCDPISGHATLYWYRQILGQGPELLVQFQDESVVDDSQLPKDRFSAERLKGVDSTLKIQPAELGDSAMYLCASSSHDLQGRDSPLHFGNGTRLTVT.